These 9 T cell receptor beta chains were sequenced from one sample in a study of CXCR3-negative and CXCR3-positive naive CD8 T cells. UMI-labeled 5' RACE TRB cDNA libraries were prepared from the cells. Reanalyzing the 5' RACE reads, TCRdb keeps one entry per CDR3 protein, without DNA. Its listing shows about 58,000 distinct CDR3 sequences. Sequenced: naive CXCR3- CD8+ T cells from blood. Subset noted: CD45RO-CCR7+CD27+CD95- naive CD8+ T cells lacking CXCR3 (TNR3-). These receptors were collected from a human donor in good health. Some clones in this sample may be carry-over from other donors' samples.

J is TRBJ2-2 and V is TRBV5-6. Germline assignment: CDR1 SGHDT and CDR2 YYEEEE. The CDR3 sequence is 12 residues long. This CDR3 is CASRGFTGELFF.

The chain combines TRBV28 with TRBJ2-7; TCRdb lists TRBD1, though no DNA is available to test this call. The germline gives CDR1 MDHEN, CDR2 SYDVKM. This CDR3 contains 12 residues. Here the CDR3 reads CASSLGRYEQYF.

This chain links TRBV7-7 with TRBJ2-5; the D gene TCRdb calls, TRBD1, cannot be checked with no DNA. The CDR3 length is 16 residues. Germline CDR1 SSHAT, CDR2 FNYEAQ (reference sequence). This CDR3 is CASSSNRQGGLETQYF.

V gene TRBV3-1 combines with J gene TRBJ2-2; no DNA is available, so the TRBD1 call from TCRdb remains unchecked. Germline assignment: CDR1 LGHDT and CDR2 YNNKEL (reference sequence). There are 16 residues in the CDR3. CDR3 in amino acids: CASSHPNRVVTGELFF.

The chain couples TRBV23-1 to TRBJ1-1; lacking DNA, the TRBD1 call made by TCRdb goes unchecked. TRBV23-1 qualifies as an ORF whose function is uncertain. The CDR3 spans 11 residues. CDR3 loop: CASSSRGEAFF.

The chain uses TRBV6-5 and TRBJ2-6; no DNA is available, so the TRBD1 call from TCRdb remains unchecked. The V gene's germline CDR1 is MNHEY and CDR2 SVGAGI. The CDR3 is made up of 16 amino acids. The CDR3 reads CASNAQGAPGANVLTF.

The chain links TRBV3-1 to TRBJ2-2. Germline values: CDR1 LGHDT, CDR2 YNNKEL (reference sequence). This CDR3 comprises 17 residues. The CDR3 reads CASSQVRSSGNTGELFF.

This chain uses TRBV29-1 with TRBJ2-3; TCRdb's D call, TRBD2, is unchecked because there is no DNA. Germline V gene lookup returns CDR1 SQVTM and CDR2 ANQGSEA. The CDR3 spans 17 residues. This CDR3 is CSVEDRLSGALTNTQYF.

This chain joins TRBV4-3 and TRBJ2-2; with no DNA, the TCRdb D assignment of TRBD1 cannot be verified. Germline V lookup: CDR1 LGHNA, CDR2 YSLEER. This CDR3 is built from 16 residues. The CDR3 protein is CASSQDRDRVIGELFF.